The rows below give T cell receptor beta chains drawn from one sample of a study of patients and donors after allogeneic stem cell transplantation. TCRdb independently ran MiXCR on the RT-PCR reads; one entry per CDR3 protein. The sample includes 200,000 to 250,000 distinct CDR3 sequences, around two fifths of them seen just once. The sample comprised blood, either unsorted or a sorted T cell fraction (not recorded which). The receptors were sampled from a human donor who was either an allogeneic HSCT recipient or a stem cell or donor lymphocyte infusion donor (not recorded which). It is not recorded whose cells these are; they may come from a transplant donor. The CDR3 runs from the conserved cysteine through the conserved F or W. Each record gives: J gene, V gene, clone size, D gene, CDR3 protein, CDR3 DNA. D genes are given only for firm matches. Expanded clones are given a class, and other clones once, few, many or no size at all.

TRBJ1-1	TRBV7-8	NA	TRBD1	CASSLAPGQGALGAFF	TGTGCCAGCAGCTTAGCCCCGGGACAGGGGGCTTTGGGGGCTTTCTTT
TRBJ1-6	TRBV12-3/TRBV12-4	NA	TRBD1	CASSSRQGSPLHF	TGTGCCAGCAGTTCTCGACAGGGATCACCCCTCCACTTT
TRBJ1-2	TRBV25-1	NA	NA	CASSELDSNYGYTF	TGTGCCAGCAGTGAATTAGACAGTAACTATGGCTACACCTTC
TRBJ1-3	TRBV28	few	NA	CASSQIGNTIYF	TGTGCCAGCAGTCAAATAGGAAACACCATATATTTT
TRBJ2-7	TRBV20-1	NA	NA	CSAEDTNYEQYF	TGCAGTGCTGAGGATACTAACTACGAGCAGTACTTC
TRBJ2-3	TRBV12-3/TRBV12-4	NA	TRBD2	CASSLRISSGGASTDTQYF	TGTGCCAGCAGTTTAAGAATCTCGAGCGGGGGTGCTAGCACAGATACGCAGTATTTT
TRBJ2-3	TRBV29-1	NA	TRBD2	CSVEDPGGSGAGDTQYF	TGCAGCGTTGAAGATCCAGGTGGTAGCGGGGCCGGAGATACGCAGTATTTT
TRBJ1-5	TRBV28	NA	NA	CASSSPGLWQPQHF	TGTGCCAGCAGTTCCCCAGGCCTGTGGCAGCCCCAGCATTTT
TRBJ2-7	TRBV10-3	NA	NA	CAISDIPTRGEQYF	TGTGCCATCAGTGACATTCCCACTAGAGGCGAGCAGTACTTC
TRBJ1-2	TRBV15	NA	NA	CATSRDLGQFIGYTF	TGTGCCACCAGCAGAGATCTAGGACAGTTCATCGGCTACACCTTC
TRBJ2-1	TRBV19	NA	NA	CASSIVFGNEQFF	TGTGCCAGTAGTATTGTGTTCGGGAATGAGCAGTTCTTC
TRBJ1-6	TRBV20-1	few	NA	CSARGTNPYSPLHF	TGCAGTGCTAGAGGCACTAACCCATATTCACCCCTCCACTTT
TRBJ1-1	TRBV14	few	NA	CASSQGYVMNTEAFF	TGTGCCAGCAGCCAAGGTTACGTCATGAACACTGAAGCTTTCTTT
TRBJ1-2	TRBV20-1	few	TRBD1	CSARDLGTGDSYTF	TGCAGTGCTAGAGATCTCGGGACAGGGGATAGCTACACCTTC
TRBJ2-2	TRBV7-2	NA	TRBD1	CASSLVRTGTGELFF	TGTGCCAGCAGCTTAGTTCGGACAGGCACCGGGGAGCTGTTTTTT
TRBJ1-3	TRBV12-3/TRBV12-4	few	NA	CASSPLTAPLHTIYF	TGTGCCAGCAGCCCCCTGACAGCCCCTCTGCACACCATATATTTT
TRBJ1-5	TRBV9	NA	TRBD1	CASSAETGYSNQPQHF	TGTGCCAGCAGCGCTGAGACAGGGTATAGCAATCAGCCCCAGCATTTT
TRBJ2-2	TRBV10-3	NA	TRBD1	CAISEDRGVVGELFF	TGTGCCATCAGTGAGGACAGGGGGGTCGTCGGGGAGCTGTTTTTT
TRBJ1-1	TRBV13	few	TRBD1	CASSTRTGWNTEAFF	TGTGCCAGCAGCACCCGGACAGGCTGGAACACTGAAGCTTTCTTT
TRBJ1-2	TRBV12-3/TRBV12-4	few	TRBD1	CASSFISGGSGYTF	TGTGCCAGCAGTTTTATATCAGGGGGCAGTGGCTACACCTTC
TRBJ1-2	TRBV7-9	many	NA	CASSLGQYNYGYTF	TGTGCCAGCAGCTTAGGACAGTACAACTATGGCTACACCTTC
TRBJ2-7	TRBV2	NA	NA	CASSERGSEQYF	TGTGCCAGCAGTGAGCGGGGTAGCGAGCAGTACTTC
TRBJ1-5	TRBV30	NA	NA	CAWSAGRTRANQPQHF	TGTGCCTGGAGTGCCGGCCGGACCAGGGCGAATCAGCCCCAGCATTTT
TRBJ2-7	TRBV5-5	NA	NA	CASSLGREFNEQYF	TGTGCCAGCAGCCTCGGACGCGAGTTCAACGAGCAGTACTTC
TRBJ1-2	TRBV4-3	NA	NA	CASSPRTVLNYGYTF	TGCGCCAGCAGCCCCCGGACAGTCCTTAACTATGGCTACACCTTC
TRBJ2-1	TRBV7-3	NA	NA	CASSLWRGGVNEQFF	TGTGCCAGCAGCTTATGGCGTGGAGGCGTTAATGAGCAGTTCTTC
TRBJ2-7	TRBV9	NA	NA	CASSALPGYEQYF	TGTGCCAGCAGCGCCCTTCCTGGCTACGAGCAGTACTTC
TRBJ1-5	TRBV10-3	NA	NA	CAISVGGNQPQHF	TGTGCCATCAGTGTAGGGGGCAATCAGCCCCAGCATTTT
TRBJ1-1	TRBV28	NA	NA	CASSHRGIGNTEAFF	TGTGCCAGCAGTCATCGGGGGATCGGGAACACTGAAGCTTTCTTT
TRBJ2-2	TRBV15	NA	NA	CATSYLRTTRELFF	TGTGCCACCAGCTACCTTAGGACAACGAGGGAGCTGTTTTTT
TRBJ1-1	TRBV20-1	NA	NA	CSATPGRGSTEAFF	TGCAGTGCCACCCCAGGAAGGGGAAGCACTGAAGCTTTCTTT
TRBJ1-2	TRBV3-1	few	NA	CASSQGHSYGYTF	TGTGCCAGCAGCCAAGGGCATAGCTATGGCTACACCTTC
TRBJ1-1	TRBV29-1	few	NA	CSVEKGMNTEAFF	TGCAGCGTTGAAAAGGGGATGAACACTGAAGCTTTCTTT
TRBJ1-3	TRBV7-9	NA	NA	CATRAANSGNTIYF	TGTGCCACCCGAGCGGCGAACTCTGGAAACACCATATATTTT
TRBJ1-2	TRBV12-3/TRBV12-4	NA	TRBD1	CASSRLGQANYGYTF	TGTGCCAGCAGCCGCTTAGGACAGGCTAACTATGGCTACACCTTC
TRBJ1-1	TRBV5-1	NA	NA	CASSPGQMNTEAFF	TGCGCCAGCAGCCCAGGACAGATGAACACTGAAGCTTTCTTT
TRBJ2-1	TRBV5-1	NA	TRBD2	CASSFGTSGVFSYNEQFF	TGCGCCAGCAGCTTTGGGACTAGCGGGGTTTTCTCCTACAATGAGCAGTTCTTC
TRBJ2-7	TRBV5-6	NA	TRBD2	CASSWTLAGEQYF	TGTGCCAGCAGCTGGACTCTAGCGGGCGAGCAGTACTTC
TRBJ1-4	TRBV6-5	NA	TRBD1	CASSYLQGLNEKLFF	TGTGCCAGCAGTTACCTACAGGGGTTGAATGAAAAACTGTTTTTT
TRBJ2-1	TRBV6-1	once	NA	CASLAGLASEQFF	TGTGCCAGCCTGGCGGGGTTGGCTAGTGAGCAGTTCTTC
TRBJ1-6	TRBV5-6	few	NA	CASSQPGANSPLHF	TGTGCCAGCAGCCAACCGGGGGCCAATTCACCCCTCCACTTT
TRBJ1-1	TRBV6-5	NA	NA	CASSSPGPGGPEAFF	TGTGCCAGCAGTTCGCCGGGACCTGGGGGCCCTGAAGCTTTCTTT
TRBJ2-7	TRBV19	NA	NA	CAPKSGAREQYF	TGTGCCCCTAAGAGTGGGGCCAGGGAGCAGTACTTC
TRBJ1-1	TRBV18	few	NA	CASSPRTVALTEAFF	TGTGCCAGCTCACCACGGACGGTTGCCTTAACTGAAGCTTTCTTT
TRBJ1-5	TRBV27	few	NA	CASSRQSNQPQHF	TGTGCCAGCAGCCGACAGAGCAATCAGCCCCAGCATTTT
TRBJ2-3	TRBV5-1	few	NA	CASSPRQERDTQYF	TGCGCCAGCAGCCCGCGACAGGAGCGAGATACGCAGTATTTT
TRBJ2-7	TRBV18	NA	NA	CASSPRTDYEQYF	TGTGCCAGCTCACCACGGACAGATTACGAGCAGTACTTC